This TCR beta chain was retrieved from a study of blood T cell repertoires in COVID-19. Looking at the study overall: The United States, Italy and Spain provided the acute and convalescent COVID-19 samples. The cDNA or gDNA used as material had been derived from T cells, B-cell-depleted T cells, or PBMCs.

Germline values: CDR1 MNHEY, CDR2 SMNVEV (reference sequence). The CDR3 totals 13 residues. J was trimmed by 2 bases and V by 6 bases; bases with no gene match: 2. This clone was seen more than once but under ten times. Original processing methods: From reference gene primer amplification, estimates of nucleated cell counts were derived. Only in-frame clones appear in the TCRdb table, and some are missing; sequencing was by immunoSEQ multiplex PCR. The V and J calls and the clone size are those of that table, but D and trimming were determined from the DNA. The table shows some 50,000 clones, with less than 95% occurring only once.

The chain joins TRBV27 to TRBJ1-2, with 8 bases identical to TRBD1. The clonotype comes from a man aged 35 to 55 with acute or convalescent COVID-19. Sequencing used peripheral blood. The CDR3 coding sequence is TGTGCCAGCAGGGGGACAGGAAACTATGGCTACACCTTC. It translates to CASRGTGNYGYTF.